This TCR beta chain derives from a study of T cell responses to AZD1222 COVID-19 vaccine. Worth noting for this clone: Its antigen is still unknown.

Assay used: immunoSEQ multiplex PCR; TCRdb lists only in-frame clones, some missing. Here the sample spans fewer than 150,000 clones, 70% to 90% being singletons. Whole-study findings and limits: Just a handful of people given AZD1222 tested seropositive at baseline.

CDR1 is SGHAT, CDR2 FQNNGV, per germline. This CDR3 comprises 11 residues. V was cut by 2 bases and J by 8 bases, with 6 bases left in between. The TCR originated in an adult who received the AZD1222 COVID-19 vaccine. The V gene is TRBV11-2, the J gene TRBJ1-2; the D is unclear. The material sequenced was peripheral blood, taken 28 days after the second AZD1222 dose. As DNA, the CDR3 is TGTGCCAGCAGCTTAAGTGGCGGCTACACCTTC. Translation: CASSLSGGYTF.